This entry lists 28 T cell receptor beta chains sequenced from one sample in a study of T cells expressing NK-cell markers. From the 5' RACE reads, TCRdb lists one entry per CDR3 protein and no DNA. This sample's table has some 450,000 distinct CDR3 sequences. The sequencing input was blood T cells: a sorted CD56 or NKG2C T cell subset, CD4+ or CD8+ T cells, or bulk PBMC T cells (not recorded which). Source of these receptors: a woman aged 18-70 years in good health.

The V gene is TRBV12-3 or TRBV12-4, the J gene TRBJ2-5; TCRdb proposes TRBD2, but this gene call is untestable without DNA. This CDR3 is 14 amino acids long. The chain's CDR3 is CASSLDGAGETQYF.

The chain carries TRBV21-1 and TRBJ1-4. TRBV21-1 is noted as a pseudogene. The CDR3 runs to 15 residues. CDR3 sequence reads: CASRLGETTNEKLFF.

CDR3 sequence: CSAHSGRAHTGELFF. The V gene is TRBV29-1, the J gene TRBJ2-2; TCRdb lists TRBD2, though no DNA is available to test this call. Germline V gene sequence: CDR1 SQVTM, CDR2 ANQGSEA. CDR3 size: 15 residues.

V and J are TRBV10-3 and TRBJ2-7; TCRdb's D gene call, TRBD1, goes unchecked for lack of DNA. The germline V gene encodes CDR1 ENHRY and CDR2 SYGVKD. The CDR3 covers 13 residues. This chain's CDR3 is CAISESWRGQQYF.

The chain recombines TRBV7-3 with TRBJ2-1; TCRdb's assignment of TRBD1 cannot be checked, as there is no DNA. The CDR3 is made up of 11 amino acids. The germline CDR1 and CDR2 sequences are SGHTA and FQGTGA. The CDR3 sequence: CASSQGFGQFF.

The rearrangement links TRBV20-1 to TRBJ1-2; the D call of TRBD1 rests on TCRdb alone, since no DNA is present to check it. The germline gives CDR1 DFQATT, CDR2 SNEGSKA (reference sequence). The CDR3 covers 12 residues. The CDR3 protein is CSAQDSSYGYTF.

The CDR3 is CASSLMSVGQPQHF. The V and J genes are TRBV7-2 and TRBJ1-5; TCRdb names TRBD1, which stays unverified in the absence of DNA. The germline gives CDR1 SGHTA, CDR2 FQGNSA. This CDR3 comprises 14 residues.

The chain's CDR3 is CASSQAGMTYEQYF. This rearrangement joins TRBV7-2 to TRBJ2-7. This CDR3 region has 14 residues. Germline values: CDR1 SGHTA, CDR2 FQGNSA.

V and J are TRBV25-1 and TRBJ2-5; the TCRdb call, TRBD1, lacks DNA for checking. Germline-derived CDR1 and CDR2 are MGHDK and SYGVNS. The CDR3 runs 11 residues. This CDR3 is CASSGNQGTYF.

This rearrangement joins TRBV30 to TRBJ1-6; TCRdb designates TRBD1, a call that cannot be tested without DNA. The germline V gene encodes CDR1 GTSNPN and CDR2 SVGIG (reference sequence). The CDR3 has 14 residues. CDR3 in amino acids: CAWDRDSYNSPLHF.

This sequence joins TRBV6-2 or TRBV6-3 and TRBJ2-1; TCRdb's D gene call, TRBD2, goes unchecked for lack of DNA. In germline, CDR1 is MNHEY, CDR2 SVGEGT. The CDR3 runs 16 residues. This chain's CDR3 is CASGAVSGGFYNEQFF.

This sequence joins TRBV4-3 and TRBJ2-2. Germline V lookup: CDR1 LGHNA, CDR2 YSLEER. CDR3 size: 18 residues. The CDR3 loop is CASSQDGKLEANTGELFF.

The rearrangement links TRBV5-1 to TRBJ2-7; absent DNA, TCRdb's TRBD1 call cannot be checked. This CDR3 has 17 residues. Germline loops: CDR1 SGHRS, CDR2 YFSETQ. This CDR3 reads CASSLGGQLIFSYEQYF.

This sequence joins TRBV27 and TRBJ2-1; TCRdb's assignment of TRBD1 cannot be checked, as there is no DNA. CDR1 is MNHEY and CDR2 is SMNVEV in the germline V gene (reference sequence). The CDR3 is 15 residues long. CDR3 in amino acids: CASSPPTGLYNEQFF.

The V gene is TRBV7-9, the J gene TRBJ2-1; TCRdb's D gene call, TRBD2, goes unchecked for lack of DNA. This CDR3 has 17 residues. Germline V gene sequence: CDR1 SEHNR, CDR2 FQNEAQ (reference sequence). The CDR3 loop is CASILGLAGAPGSEQFF.

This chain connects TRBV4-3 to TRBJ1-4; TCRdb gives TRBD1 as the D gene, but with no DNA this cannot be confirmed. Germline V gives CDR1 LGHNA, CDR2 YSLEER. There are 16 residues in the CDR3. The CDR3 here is CASSQDTGTGAEKLFF.

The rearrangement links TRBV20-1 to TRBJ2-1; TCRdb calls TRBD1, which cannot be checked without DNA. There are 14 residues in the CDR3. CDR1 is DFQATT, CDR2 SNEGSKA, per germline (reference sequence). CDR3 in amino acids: CSAREDRGYNEQFF.

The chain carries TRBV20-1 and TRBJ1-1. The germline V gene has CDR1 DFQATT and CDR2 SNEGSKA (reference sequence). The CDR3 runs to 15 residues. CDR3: CSARDLKGVGTEAFF.

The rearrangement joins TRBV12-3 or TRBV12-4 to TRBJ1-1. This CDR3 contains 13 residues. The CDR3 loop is CASSLDIRTEAFF.

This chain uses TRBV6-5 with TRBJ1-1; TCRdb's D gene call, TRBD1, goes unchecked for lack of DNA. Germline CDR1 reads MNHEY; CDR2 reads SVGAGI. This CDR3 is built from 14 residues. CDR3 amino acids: CASSYSGQDTEAFF.

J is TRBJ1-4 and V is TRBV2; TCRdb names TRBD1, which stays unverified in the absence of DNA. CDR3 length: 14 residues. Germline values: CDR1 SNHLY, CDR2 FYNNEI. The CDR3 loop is CATIAGTANEKLFF.

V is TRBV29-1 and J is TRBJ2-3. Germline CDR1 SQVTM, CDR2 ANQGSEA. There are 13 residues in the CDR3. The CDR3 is CSVGVSSTDTQYF.

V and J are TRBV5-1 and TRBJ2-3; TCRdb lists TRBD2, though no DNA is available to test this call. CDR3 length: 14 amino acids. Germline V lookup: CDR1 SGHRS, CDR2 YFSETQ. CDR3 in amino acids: CASSVAAQADTQYF.

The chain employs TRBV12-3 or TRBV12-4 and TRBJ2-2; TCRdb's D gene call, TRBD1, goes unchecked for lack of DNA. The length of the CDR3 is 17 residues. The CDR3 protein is CASRGSGTGGYTGELFF.

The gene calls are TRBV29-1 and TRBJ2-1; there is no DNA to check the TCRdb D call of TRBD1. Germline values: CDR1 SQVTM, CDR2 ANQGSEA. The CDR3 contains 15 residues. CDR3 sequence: CSVEDPRGAYNEQFF.

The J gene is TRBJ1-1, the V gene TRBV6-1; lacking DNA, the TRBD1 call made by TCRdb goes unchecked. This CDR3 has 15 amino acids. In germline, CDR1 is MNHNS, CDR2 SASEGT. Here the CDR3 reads CASSKGQGLGTEAFF.

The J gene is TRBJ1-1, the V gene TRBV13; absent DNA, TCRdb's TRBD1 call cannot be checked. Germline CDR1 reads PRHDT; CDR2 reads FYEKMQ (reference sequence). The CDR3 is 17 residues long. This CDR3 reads CASSPRPTGRQNTEAFF.

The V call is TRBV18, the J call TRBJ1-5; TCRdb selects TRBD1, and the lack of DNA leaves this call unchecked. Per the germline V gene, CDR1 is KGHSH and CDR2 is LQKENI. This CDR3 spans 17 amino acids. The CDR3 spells CASSPTGEKYLNQPQHF.